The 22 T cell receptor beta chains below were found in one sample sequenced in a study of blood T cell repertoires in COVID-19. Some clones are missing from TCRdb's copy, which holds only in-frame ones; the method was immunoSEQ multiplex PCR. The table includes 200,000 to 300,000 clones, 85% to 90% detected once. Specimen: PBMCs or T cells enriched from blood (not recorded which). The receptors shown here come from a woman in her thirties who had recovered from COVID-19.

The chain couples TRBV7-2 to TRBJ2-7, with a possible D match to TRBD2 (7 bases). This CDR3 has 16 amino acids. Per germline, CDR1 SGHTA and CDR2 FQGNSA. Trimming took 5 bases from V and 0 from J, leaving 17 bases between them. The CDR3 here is CASSPEGGGNSYEQYF. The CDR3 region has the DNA TGTGCCAGCAGCCCTGAGGGGGGGGGTAACTCCTACGAGCAGTACTTC.

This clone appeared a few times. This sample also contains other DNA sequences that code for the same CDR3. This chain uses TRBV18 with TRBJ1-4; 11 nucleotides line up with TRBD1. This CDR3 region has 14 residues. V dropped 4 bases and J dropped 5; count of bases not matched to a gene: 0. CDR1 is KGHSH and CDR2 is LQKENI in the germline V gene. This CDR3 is CASSRDRGNEKLFF. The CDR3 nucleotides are TGTGCCAGCTCACGGGACAGGGGGAATGAAAAACTGTTTTTT. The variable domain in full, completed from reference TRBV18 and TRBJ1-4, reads NAGVMQNPRHLVRRRGQEARLRCSPMKGHSHVYWYRQLPEEGLKFMVYLQKENIIDESGMPKERFSAEFPKEGPSILRIQQVVRGDSAAYFCASSRDRGNEKLFFGSGTQLSVL.

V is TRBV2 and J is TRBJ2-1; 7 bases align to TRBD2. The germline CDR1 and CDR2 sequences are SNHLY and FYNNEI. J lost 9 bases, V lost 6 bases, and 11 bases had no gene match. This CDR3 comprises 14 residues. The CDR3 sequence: CASSREEGRGEQFF. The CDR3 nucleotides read TGTGCCAGCAGCCGGGAGGAGGGGCGGGGTGAGCAGTTCTTC.

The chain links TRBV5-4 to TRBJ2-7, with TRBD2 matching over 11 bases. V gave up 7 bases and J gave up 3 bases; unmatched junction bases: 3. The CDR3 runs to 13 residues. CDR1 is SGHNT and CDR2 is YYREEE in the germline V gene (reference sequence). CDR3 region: CASALAGGYEQYF. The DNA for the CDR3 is TGTGCCAGCGCTCTAGCGGGAGGCTACGAGCAGTACTTC. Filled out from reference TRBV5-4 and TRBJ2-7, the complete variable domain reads ETGVTQSPTHLIKTRGQQVTLRCSSQSGHNTVSWYQQALGQGPQFIFQYYREEENGRGNFPPRFSGLQFPNYSSELNVNALELDDSALYLCASALAGGYEQYFGPGTRLTVT.

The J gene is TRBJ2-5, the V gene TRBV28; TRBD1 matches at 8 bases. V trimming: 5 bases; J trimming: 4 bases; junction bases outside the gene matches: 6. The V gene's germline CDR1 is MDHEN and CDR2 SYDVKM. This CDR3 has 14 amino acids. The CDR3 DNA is TGTGCCAGCAGTCCTGGACAGGGACGAGAGACCCAGTACTTC. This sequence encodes CASSPGQGRETQYF.

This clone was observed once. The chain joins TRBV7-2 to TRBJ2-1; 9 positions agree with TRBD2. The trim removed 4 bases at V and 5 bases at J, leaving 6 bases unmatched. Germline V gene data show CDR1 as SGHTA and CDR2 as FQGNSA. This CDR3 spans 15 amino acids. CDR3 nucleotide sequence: TGTGCCAGCAGCTACGGGACTAGCCGCCACAATGAGCAGTTCTTC. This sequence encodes CASSYGTSRHNEQFF.

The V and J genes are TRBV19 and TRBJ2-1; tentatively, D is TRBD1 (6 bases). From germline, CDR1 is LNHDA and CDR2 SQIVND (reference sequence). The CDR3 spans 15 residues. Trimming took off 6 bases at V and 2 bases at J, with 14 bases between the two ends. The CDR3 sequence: CASSIRDTTYNEQFF. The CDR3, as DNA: TGTGCCAGTAGCATCCGGGACACAACCTACAATGAGCAGTTCTTC.

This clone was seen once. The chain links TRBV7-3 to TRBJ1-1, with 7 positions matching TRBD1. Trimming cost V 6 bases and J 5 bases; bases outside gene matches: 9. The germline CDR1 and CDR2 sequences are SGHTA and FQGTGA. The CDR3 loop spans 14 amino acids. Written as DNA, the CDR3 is TGTGCCAGCAGTCCCCAGGGGGTTTCGACTGAAGCTTTCTTT. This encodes CASSPQGVSTEAFF.

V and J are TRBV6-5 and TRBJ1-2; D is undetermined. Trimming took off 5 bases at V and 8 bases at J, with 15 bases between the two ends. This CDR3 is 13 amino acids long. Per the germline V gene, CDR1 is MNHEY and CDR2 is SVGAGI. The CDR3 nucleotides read TGTGCCAGCAGTCCCCCCCGAGGTAGGGGCTACACCTTC. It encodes CASSPPRGRGYTF.

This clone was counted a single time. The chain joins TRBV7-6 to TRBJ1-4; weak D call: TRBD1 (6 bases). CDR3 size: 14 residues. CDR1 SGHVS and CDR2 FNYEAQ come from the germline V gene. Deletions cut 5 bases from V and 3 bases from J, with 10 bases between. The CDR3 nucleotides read TGTGCCAGCAGCAACAGGGCAGCTAATGAAAAACTGTTTTTT. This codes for CASSNRAANEKLFF.

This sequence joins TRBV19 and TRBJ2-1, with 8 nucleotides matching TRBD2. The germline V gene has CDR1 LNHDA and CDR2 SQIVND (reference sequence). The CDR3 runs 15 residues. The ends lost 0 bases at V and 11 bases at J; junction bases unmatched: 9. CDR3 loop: CASSIDLRTSPQQFF. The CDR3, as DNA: TGTGCCAGTAGTATAGACCTCCGGACTAGCCCACAGCAGTTCTTC. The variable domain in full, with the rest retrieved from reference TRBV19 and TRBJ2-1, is DGGITQSPKYLFRKEGQNVTLSCEQNLNHDAMYWYRQDPGQGLRLIYYSQIVNDFQKGDIAEGYSVSREKKESFPLTVTSAQKNPTAFYLCASSIDLRTSPQQFFGPGTRLTVL.

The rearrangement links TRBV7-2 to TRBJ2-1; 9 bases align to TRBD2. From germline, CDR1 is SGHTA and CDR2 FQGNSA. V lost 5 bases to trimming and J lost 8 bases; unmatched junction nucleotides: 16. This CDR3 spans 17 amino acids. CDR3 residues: CASSASGLARRADEQFF. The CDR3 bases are TGTGCCAGCAGCGCGTCCGGACTAGCGAGAAGAGCCGATGAGCAGTTCTTC.

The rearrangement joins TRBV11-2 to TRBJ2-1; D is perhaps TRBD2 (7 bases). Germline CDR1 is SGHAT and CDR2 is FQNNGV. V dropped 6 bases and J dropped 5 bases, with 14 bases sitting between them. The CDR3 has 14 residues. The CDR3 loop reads CASRGGAGNNEQFF. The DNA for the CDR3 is TGTGCCAGCAGAGGGGGGGCAGGGAACAATGAGCAGTTCTTC.

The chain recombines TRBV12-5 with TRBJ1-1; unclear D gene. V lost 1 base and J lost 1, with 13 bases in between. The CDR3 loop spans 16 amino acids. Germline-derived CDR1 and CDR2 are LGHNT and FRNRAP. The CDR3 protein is CASGLAPSLGNTEAFF. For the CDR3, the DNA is TGTGCTAGTGGTTTGGCCCCCTCTCTCGGGAACACTGAAGCTTTCTTT.

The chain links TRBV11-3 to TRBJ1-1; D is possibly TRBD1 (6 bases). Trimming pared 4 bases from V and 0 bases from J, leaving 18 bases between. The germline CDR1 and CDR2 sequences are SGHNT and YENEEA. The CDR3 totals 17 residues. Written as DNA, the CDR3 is TGTGCCAGCAGCTGTCGGGGGGCAGCCGCAATGAACACTGAAGCTTTCTTT. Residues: CASSCRGAAAMNTEAFF.

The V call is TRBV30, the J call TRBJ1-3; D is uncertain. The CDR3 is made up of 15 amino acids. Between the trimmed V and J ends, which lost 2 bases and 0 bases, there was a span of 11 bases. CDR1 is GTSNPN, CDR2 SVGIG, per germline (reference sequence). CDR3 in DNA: TGTGCCTGGAGTAAAACAAAGAACTCTGGAAACACCATATATTTT. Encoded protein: CAWSKTKNSGNTIYF. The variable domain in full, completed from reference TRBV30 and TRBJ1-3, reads SQTIHQWPATLVQPVGSPLSLECTVEGTSNPNLYWYRQAAGRGLQLLFYSVGIGQISSEVPQNLSASRPQDRQFILSSKKLLLSDSGFYLCAWSKTKNSGNTIYFGEGSWLTVV.

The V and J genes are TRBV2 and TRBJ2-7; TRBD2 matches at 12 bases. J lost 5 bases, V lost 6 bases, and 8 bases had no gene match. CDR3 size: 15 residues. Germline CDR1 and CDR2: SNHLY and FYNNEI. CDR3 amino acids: CASRTTSGSSHEQYF. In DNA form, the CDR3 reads TGTGCCAGCAGAACGACTAGCGGGAGTTCTCACGAGCAGTACTTC. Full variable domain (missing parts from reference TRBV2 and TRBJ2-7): EPEVTQTPSHQVTQMGQEVILRCVPISNHLYFYWYRQILGQKVEFLVSFYNNEISEKSEIFDDQFSVERPDGSNFTLKIRSTKLEDSAMYFCASRTTSGSSHEQYFGPGTRLTVT.

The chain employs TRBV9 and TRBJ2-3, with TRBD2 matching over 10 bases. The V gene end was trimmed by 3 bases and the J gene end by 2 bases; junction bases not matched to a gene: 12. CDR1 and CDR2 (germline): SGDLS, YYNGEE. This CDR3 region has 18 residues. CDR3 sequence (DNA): TGTGCCAGCAGCGCTAGTAAGAAGCGGGAGGGCCCCACAGATACGCAGTATTTT. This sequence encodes CASSASKKREGPTDTQYF.

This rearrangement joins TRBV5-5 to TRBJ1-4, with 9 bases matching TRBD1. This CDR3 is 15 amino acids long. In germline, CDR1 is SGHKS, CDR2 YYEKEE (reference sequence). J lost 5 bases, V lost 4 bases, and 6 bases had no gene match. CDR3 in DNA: TGTGCCAGCAGCCTGAACAGGGGGCCGAATGAAAAACTGTTTTTT. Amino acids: CASSLNRGPNEKLFF.

The chain's CDR3 is CASSLARQGASNTEAFF. The CDR3 DNA reads as TGTGCCAGCAGCTTAGCACGACAGGGGGCCTCGAACACTGAAGCTTTCTTT. This sequence joins TRBV7-8 and TRBJ1-1, with 10 nucleotides matching TRBD1. V shed 0 bases, J shed 1 base, and the junction held 5 bases outside the gene matches. Per the germline V gene, CDR1 is SGHVS and CDR2 is FQNEAQ. This CDR3 spans 17 amino acids.

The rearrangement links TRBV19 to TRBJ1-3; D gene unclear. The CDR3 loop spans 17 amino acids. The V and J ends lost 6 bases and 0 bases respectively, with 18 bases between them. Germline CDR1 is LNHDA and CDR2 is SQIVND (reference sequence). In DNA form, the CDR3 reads TGTGCCAGTAGCTCCGAGGGTTGGCAATTCTCTGGAAACACCATATATTTT. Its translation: CASSSEGWQFSGNTIYF.

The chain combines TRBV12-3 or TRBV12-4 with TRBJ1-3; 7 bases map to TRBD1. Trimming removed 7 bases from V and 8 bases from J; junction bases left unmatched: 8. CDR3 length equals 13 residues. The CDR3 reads CASNHPGGYTIYF. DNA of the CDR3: TGTGCCAGCAATCACCCAGGGGGTTACACCATATATTTT.